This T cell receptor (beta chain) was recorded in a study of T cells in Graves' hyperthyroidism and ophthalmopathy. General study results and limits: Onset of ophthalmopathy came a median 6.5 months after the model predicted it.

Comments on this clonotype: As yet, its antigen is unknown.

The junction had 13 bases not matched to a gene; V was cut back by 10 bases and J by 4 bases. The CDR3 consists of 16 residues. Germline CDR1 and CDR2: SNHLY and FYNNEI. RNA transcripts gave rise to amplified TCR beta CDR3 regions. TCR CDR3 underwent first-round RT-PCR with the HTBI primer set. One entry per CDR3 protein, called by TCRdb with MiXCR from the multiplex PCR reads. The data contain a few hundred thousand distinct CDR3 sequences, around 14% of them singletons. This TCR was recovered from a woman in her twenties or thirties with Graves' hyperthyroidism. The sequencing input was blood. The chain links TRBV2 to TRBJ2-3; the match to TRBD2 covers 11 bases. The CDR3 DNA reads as TGTGCCACCGTAGCGGGAGGGCCGATAGTTTCAGATACGCAGTATTTT. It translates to CATVAGGPIVSDTQYF.